This TCR beta chain was profiled in a study of human T cells and chemical hapten exposure. Background on the study: Diphenylcyclopropenone was administered weekly to the scalp of patients throughout the approximately 25-week study.

Study-wide points: Large CDR3 similarity clusters arose significantly more often from expanded TCRs than from controls. TCRs above 1 in 1000 frequency did not change with DPC sensitization. All donors were alopecia patients, so their immunity may differ from that of healthy people.

V trimming: 4 bases; J trimming: 4 bases; junction bases outside the gene matches: 6. CDR1 and CDR2 from the germline V gene are LGHDT and YNNKEL (reference sequence). The CDR3 is made up of 15 amino acids. In TCRdb, the RACE reads were re-called with MiXCR into one record per CDR3 protein. The data hold roughly 380,000 distinct CDR3 sequences, with nearly 5% observed a single time. The time point here: patch test 1, 2 weeks after DPC sensitization. This sample's treatment: therapeutic diphenylcyclopropenone sensitization with weekly scalp DPC. This clonotype has a handful of counts. The antigen is not known.

The chain employs TRBV3-1 and TRBJ1-1; TRBD1 aligns across 10 bases. This sequence originates from a woman between 50 and 59 years old with alopecia areata. Some clones in this sample may be carry-over from other donors' samples. Sequenced material: whole blood, taken in connection with sensitization to the hapten diphenylcyclopropenone (DPC). This CDR3 reads CASSPRGQGSTEAFF. The DNA of the CDR3 is TGTGCCAGCAGCCCAAGGGGACAGGGGAGCACTGAAGCTTTCTTT.